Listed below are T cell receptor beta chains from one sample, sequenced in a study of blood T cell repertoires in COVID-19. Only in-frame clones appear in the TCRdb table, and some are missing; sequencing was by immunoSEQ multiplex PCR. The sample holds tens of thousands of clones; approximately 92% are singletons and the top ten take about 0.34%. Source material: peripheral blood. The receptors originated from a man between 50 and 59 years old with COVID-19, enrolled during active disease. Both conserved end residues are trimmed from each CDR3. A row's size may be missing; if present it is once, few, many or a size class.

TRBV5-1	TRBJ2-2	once	ASSLYGGTGELF
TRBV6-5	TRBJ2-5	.	ASSLQNTEETQY
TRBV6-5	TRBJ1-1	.	ASSYQGLNTEAF
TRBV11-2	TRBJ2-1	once	ASSPGTSGVYNEQF
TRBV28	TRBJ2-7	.	ASSQTGYNHEQY
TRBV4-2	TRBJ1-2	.	ASSQTGGVDYGYT
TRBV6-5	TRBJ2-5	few	ASSGSGLSGETQY
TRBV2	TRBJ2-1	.	ASAGTSGKNEQF
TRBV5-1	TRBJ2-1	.	ASRLDMASYNEQF
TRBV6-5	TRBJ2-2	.	ASSYRGNTGELF
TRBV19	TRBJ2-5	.	ASSQGVRETQY
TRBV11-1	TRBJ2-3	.	ASSLGMSGSTDTQY
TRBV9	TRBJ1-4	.	ASSVGTDLHEKLF